Included here is one TCR beta chain sequence, with context. The antigen remains unidentified. This sample stems from a study of cytomegalovirus exposure and HLA in healthy donors. General study findings and limits: Clonal expansion, a later analysis showed, was greater in HLA-associated TCR beta chains than in equally common others. Association of roughly 17,000 TCR beta sequences with HLA alleles was found at 0.05 false discovery rate in a later analysis.

The PCR contained 60 Vbeta and 13 Jbeta primers. Under the authors' procedure: A follow-up analysis tallied some 80 million unique TCR beta chains, about 11 million shared. The repertoire was sequenced with immunoSEQ multiplex PCR; TCRdb's copy has only in-frame clones and lacks some. The V and J calls and the clone size are those of that table, but D and trimming were determined from the DNA. The table includes some 80,000 clones, roughly 79% detected once. This CDR3 is built from 13 residues. Germline V gene lookup returns CDR1 SGHRS and CDR2 YFSETQ. Trimming cost V 4 bases and J 4 bases; bases outside gene matches: 2.

Sequenced: PBMCs. The sequence was collected from a man aged 35 to 55 in good health and CMV-seronegative. The rearrangement links TRBV5-1 to TRBJ1-3; 7 bases map to TRBD1. DNA of the CDR3: TGCGCCAGCAGCGCAGGGGGAGGAAACACCATATATTTT. This sequence encodes CASSAGGGNTIYF.